This is a list of T cell receptor beta chains from one sample in a study of cytomegalovirus exposure and HLA in healthy donors. Clones were read by immunoSEQ multiplex PCR, and TCRdb kept only the in-frame ones, dropping some. The sample contains about 55,000 clones, over 65% of which appear only once. The material sequenced was PBMCs. All receptors come from a middle-aged man in good health and CMV-seropositive. Both conserved end residues are part of each CDR3. A D gene is named only where the DNA matches it firmly. The size field is filled for only some rows; it gives once, few, many or a size class.

D,size,V,J,DNA,CDR3
TRBD2,.,TRBV6-5,TRBJ2-7,TGTGCCAGCGCTAGCGGGTACTACGAGCAGTACTTC,CASASGYYEQYF
TRBD1,.,TRBV30,TRBJ1-1,TGTGCCTGGAGTAAGGACAGGGACACTGAAGCTTTCTTT,CAWSKDRDTEAFF
.,.,TRBV4-3,TRBJ1-1,TGCGCCAGCAGCCCTGGACAGATGAACACTGAAGCTTTCTTT,CASSPGQMNTEAFF
.,.,TRBV7-2,TRBJ1-5,TGTGCCAGCAGCCCCGAGGGCTTTAGCAATCAGCCCCAGCATTTT,CASSPEGFSNQPQHF
.,few,TRBV5-6,TRBJ2-4,TGTGCCAGCAGCGTCCGGGAGCTCCTAGCCAAAAACATTCAGTACTTC,CASSVRELLAKNIQYF
.,.,TRBV4-3,TRBJ1-2,TGCGCCAGCAGCCCTGGCAGGGTCTATGGCTACACCTTC,CASSPGRVYGYTF
TRBD1,.,TRBV5-5,TRBJ2-2,TGTGCCAGCAGCTTGAATCAGGGGGCGACCGGGGAGCTGTTTTTT,CASSLNQGATGELFF
TRBD1,.,TRBV30,TRBJ2-2,TGTGCCTGGAGTGCCCGGGACAGGGGGCTTTCCACGCACGCGAACACCGGGGAGCTGTTTTTT,CAWSARDRGLSTHANTGELFF
.,.,TRBV2,TRBJ2-5,TGTGCCAGCAGTGTGGACTTGAGGGAGACCCAGTACTTC,CASSVDLRETQYF
.,.,TRBV7-3,TRBJ2-5,TGTGCCAGCAGCAAGGGGGGGGAGTCGCAAGAGACCCAGTACTTC,CASSKGGESQETQYF
.,.,TRBV29-1,TRBJ1-1,TGCAGCGTTGAAGATAGGGAACAGGTCCTCTTT,CSVEDREQVLF
.,.,TRBV13,TRBJ2-5,TGTGCCAGCAGCTCGAAGGCCAGGGCGGGATCGGGAGAGACCCAGTACTTC,CASSSKARAGSGETQYF
TRBD1,.,TRBV6-1,TRBJ2-5,TGTGCCAGCAGTGACCCGGACAGGGAAGAGACCCAGTACTTC,CASSDPDREETQYF
TRBD1,.,TRBV29-1,TRBJ2-7,TGCAGCGTGGCAGGCCCCCCAGGGGGTGACACCTACGAGCAGTACTTC,CSVAGPPGGDTYEQYF
.,.,TRBV29-1,TRBJ1-2,TGCAGCGTTCATTCAGGGGCCTATGGCTACACCTTC,CSVHSGAYGYTF
TRBD1,.,TRBV11-2,TRBJ1-2,TGTGCCAGCAGCTTAGGCCAGGGGGCAAAACATGGCTACACCTTC,CASSLGQGAKHGYTF
.,.,TRBV5-1,TRBJ2-1,TGCGCCAGCAGCTTGGGCGGGGACCCCTACAATGAGCAGTTCTTC,CASSLGGDPYNEQFF
TRBD2,.,TRBV7-3,TRBJ2-7,TGTGCCAGCACCCGGGGGGACGAGCAGTACTTC,CASTRGDEQYF
TRBD2,.,TRBV9,TRBJ2-6,TGTGCCAGCAGCGGCGGGCTAGCGGGCAGGTCTGGGGCCAACGTCCTGACTTTC,CASSGGLAGRSGANVLTF
.,few,TRBV2,TRBJ1-1,TGTGCCAGCAGTATCGGGGGGGGTGGGAACACTGAAGCTTTCTTT,CASSIGGGGNTEAFF
TRBD1,.,TRBV27,TRBJ1-2,TGTGCCAGCAGTTTCCACGGACAGGACTATGGCTACACCTTC,CASSFHGQDYGYTF
TRBD1,few,TRBV5-4,TRBJ2-7,TGTGCCAGCAGCACTGCCGGGACAGGAACATACGAGCAGTACTTC,CASSTAGTGTYEQYF
TRBD2,few,TRBV19,TRBJ2-6,TGTGCCAGTACCCAGCGGGGGTTTGGGGCCAACGTCCTGACTTTC,CASTQRGFGANVLTF
.,.,TRBV2,TRBJ2-5,TGTGCCAGCAGTGTGCGGTTCCAAGAGACCCAGTACTTC,CASSVRFQETQYF
.,few,TRBV4-1,TRBJ2-6,TGCGCCAGCAGCCAACACCTTAGGCCCCCAGGGGCTAACTCTGGGGCCAACGTCCTGACTTTC,CASSQHLRPPGANSGANVLTF
TRBD1,.,TRBV19,TRBJ1-1,TGTGCCAGTAGTATCCTATCCCTTAATTCTGACAGGGGAAGAGAAGCTTTCTTT,CASSILSLNSDRGREAFF
TRBD1,.,TRBV14,TRBJ2-3,TGTGCCAGCAGCCCGACAGGGGGCAGTCTCGCAGATACGCAGTATTTT,CASSPTGGSLADTQYF
.,.,TRBV7-2,TRBJ2-7,TGTGCCAGCAGCTCCAGGGGGGAATACGAGCAGTACTTC,CASSSRGEYEQYF